The 26 T cell receptor beta chains reported below all come from one sample, sequenced in a study of shared clonotypes between healthy human individuals. Only CD45RO-negative cells positively selected for CCR7 counted as naive CD8 cells, so terminally differentiated effector memory CD45RA+ cells were excluded. Libraries were prepared by immunoSEQ multiplex PCR; TCRdb keeps only in-frame clonotypes and omits some of them. The sample has approximately 840,000 clones, around 96% seen once. The specimen was naive CD8+ T cells sorted from blood. The source is a man younger than 45 in good health.

This chain links TRBV9 with TRBJ2-1, with D possibly matching TRBD2 (5 bases). The germline gives CDR1 SGDLS, CDR2 YYNGEE. The CDR3 extends over 14 amino acids. V lost 4 bases, J lost 10 bases, and 18 bases lay in between. The CDR3 coding sequence is TGTGCCAGCAGCTCGCGGACTCATCCTAAAGAGCAGTTCTTC. Its protein is CASSSRTHPKEQFF. Supplemented by reference TRBV9 and TRBJ2-1, the full variable domain reads DSGVTQTPKHLITATGQRVTLRCSPRSGDLSVYWYQQSLDQGLQFLIQYYNGEERAKGNILERFSAQQFPDLHSELNLSSLELGDSALYFCASSSRTHPKEQFFGPGTRLTVL.

This sequence joins TRBV4-3 and TRBJ2-7, with 10 positions matching TRBD1. Germline-derived CDR1 and CDR2 are LGHNA and YSLEER. J gave up 1 base and V 4 bases, and 4 bases lay outside the gene matches. CDR3 length: 15 amino acids. CDR3 amino acids: CASSPGQGGSYEQYF. The CDR3, as DNA: TGCGCCAGCAGCCCCGGACAGGGGGGGTCCTACGAGCAGTACTTC.

The V call is TRBV7-9, the J call TRBJ2-7; 7 bases match TRBD1. The trim removed 5 bases at V and 3 bases at J, leaving 13 bases unmatched. From germline, CDR1 is SEHNR and CDR2 FQNEAQ (reference sequence). This CDR3 spans 16 amino acids. The CDR3 DNA sequence: TGTGCCAGCAGCGCGCACGACAGGGTGGGTGTCTACGAGCAGTACTTC. As protein: CASSAHDRVGVYEQYF.

The chain recombines TRBV2 with TRBJ1-2; no definite D call. The CDR3 sequence is 12 residues long. Germline CDR1 reads SNHLY; CDR2 reads FYNNEI. Trimming took 5 bases from V and 8 from J, leaving 12 bases between them. The CDR3, as DNA: TGTGCCAGCAGTATAGACGGTCCGGGCTACACCTTC. This sequence encodes CASSIDGPGYTF.

This sequence joins TRBV9 and TRBJ2-2, with D possibly TRBD1 on 6 matching bases. In germline, CDR1 is SGDLS, CDR2 YYNGEE. The CDR3 runs 15 residues. V was clipped by 4 bases and J by 0 bases, with 10 bases between them. The CDR3 loop reads CASSQGGANTGELFF. The CDR3 nucleotides read TGTGCCAGCAGCCAAGGGGGAGCGAACACCGGGGAGCTGTTTTTT.

V gene TRBV5-6 combines with J gene TRBJ1-1, with a weak D call TRBD1 (5 bases). CDR3 length: 13 residues. Trimming left V 0 bases short and J 3 bases short, with 6 bases between. Germline V gives CDR1 SGHDT, CDR2 YYEEEE. The CDR3 DNA follows: TGTGCCAGCAGCTTGGGACAGTACACTGAAGCTTTCTTT. Its translation: CASSLGQYTEAFF.

The rearrangement links TRBV2 to TRBJ2-7; D is possibly TRBD2 (5 bases). The germline V gene encodes CDR1 SNHLY and CDR2 FYNNEI. The CDR3 length is 15 residues. Trimming stripped 2 bases from V and 3 bases from J, with 14 bases between. The DNA of the CDR3 is TGTGCCAGCAGTGAAATGCGGTCGGGGAACTACGAGCAGTACTTC. Translated: CASSEMRSGNYEQYF.

This clone was detected once. The chain has TRBV28 and TRBJ1-5; a weak D match, TRBD1 (5 bases). The CDR3 covers 16 residues. The germline V gene encodes CDR1 MDHEN and CDR2 SYDVKM. V was shortened by 2 bases and J by 5 bases, with 16 bases between the two germline ends. CDR3 protein: CASSLSWQGVDQPQHF. The CDR3 bases are TGTGCCAGCAGTTTAAGTTGGCAGGGAGTCGATCAGCCCCAGCATTTT.

The chain carries TRBV4-1 and TRBJ2-7; 8 bases line up with TRBD2. V was clipped by 2 bases and J by 4 bases; unmatched bases: 13. The CDR3 is made up of 17 amino acids. Germline-derived CDR1 and CDR2 are MGHRA and YSYEKL. This CDR3 reads CASSQLESSGSIYEQYF. In nucleotides, the CDR3 is TGCGCCAGCAGCCAACTGGAGTCCAGCGGGAGTATATACGAGCAGTACTTC.

This rearrangement joins TRBV7-9 to TRBJ2-3, with a possible D match to TRBD1 (6 bases). The V and J ends lost 5 bases and 0 bases respectively, with 9 bases between them. The CDR3 has 14 amino acids. Germline-derived CDR1 and CDR2 are SEHNR and FQNEAQ (reference sequence). The CDR3 here is CASSPRGSTDTQYF. The CDR3 nucleotides read TGTGCCAGCAGCCCGAGGGGGAGCACAGATACGCAGTATTTT.

This chain connects TRBV7-9 to TRBJ2-1; TRBD2 aligns across 12 bases. Trimming took 5 bases from V and 0 from J; bases not matched to a gene: 5. This CDR3 spans 17 amino acids. CDR1 is SEHNR and CDR2 is FQNEAQ in the germline V gene (reference sequence). CDR3 sequence: CASSQLAGGSSYNEQFF. CDR3 in DNA: TGTGCCAGCAGCCAGCTAGCGGGAGGGAGCTCCTACAATGAGCAGTTCTTC.

This rearrangement joins TRBV10-1 to TRBJ2-7; 7 bases align to TRBD2. The CDR3 spans 13 residues. Germline trimming cut 9 bases from V and 0 bases from J; bases unmatched to any gene: 5. Germline V gene lookup returns CDR1 WNHNN and CDR2 SYGVQD (reference sequence). In nucleotides, the CDR3 is TGCGCCAGGTTACTAGCGTTCTCCTACGAGCAGTACTTC. Translating it yields CARLLAFSYEQYF.

This chain uses TRBV7-9 with TRBJ1-2, with a tentative D call TRBD1 (5 bases). Germline values: CDR1 SEHNR, CDR2 FQNEAQ (reference sequence). CDR3 length equals 12 residues. V was shortened by 4 bases and J by 4 bases, with 7 bases between the two germline ends. This chain's CDR3 is CASSSDSYGYTF. The DNA of the CDR3 is TGTGCCAGCAGCTCCGACAGCTATGGCTACACCTTC. Full variable domain (missing parts from reference TRBV7-9 and TRBJ1-2): DTGVSQNPRHKITKRGQNVTFRCDPISEHNRLYWYRQTLGQGPEFLTYFQNEAQLEKSRLLSDRFSAERPKGSFSTLEIQRTEQGDSAMYLCASSSDSYGYTFGSGTRLTVV.

The chain recombines TRBV6-5 with TRBJ1-1; 9 bases agree with TRBD1. Germline assignment: CDR1 MNHEY and CDR2 SVGAGI. This CDR3 contains 13 residues. V gave up 3 bases and J gave up 6 bases; unmatched junction bases: 2. Here the CDR3 DNA reads TGTGCCAGCAGTTATAGACAGGGGGCTGAAGCTTTCTTT. This sequence encodes CASSYRQGAEAFF.

The chain recombines TRBV18 with TRBJ2-7; D call uncertain. The CDR3 is 14 residues long. Germline V gives CDR1 KGHSH, CDR2 LQKENI. V dropped 2 bases and J dropped 2 bases, with 10 bases sitting between them. The CDR3 loop reads CASSPLGSTYEQYF. CDR3 sequence (DNA): TGTGCCAGCTCACCATTGGGCTCAACCTACGAGCAGTACTTC.

The rearrangement joins TRBV6-5 to TRBJ2-1, with D uncertain. CDR1 is MNHEY and CDR2 is SVGAGI in the germline V gene. With 6 bases removed from V and 0 bases from J, the gap between germline ends came to 9 bases. The CDR3 is 14 amino acids. The CDR3 is CASSPISSYNEQFF. Here the CDR3 DNA reads TGTGCCAGCAGCCCCATAAGCTCCTACAATGAGCAGTTCTTC.

J is TRBJ1-1 and V is TRBV9; D gene uncertain. V lost 7 bases and J 4 bases, leaving 8 bases between the germline ends. The CDR3 length is 11 residues. Germline V CDR1 and CDR2: SGDLS, YYNGEE. The CDR3 DNA follows: TGTGCCAGCGGCACAACCACTGAAGCTTTCTTT. Its protein product is CASGTTTEAFF.

The sample holds one count of this clone. J is TRBJ2-7 and V is TRBV6-1; TRBD2 might be the D (5 bases). Germline CDR1 is MNHNS and CDR2 is SASEGT. The V end was cut by 2 bases, the J end by 0 bases, with 8 bases between. The length of the CDR3 is 14 residues. In DNA, the CDR3 is TGTGCCAGCAGTGAAACTAGAACCTCCTACGAGCAGTACTTC. Translating it yields CASSETRTSYEQYF.

V and J are TRBV15 and TRBJ2-2, with D possibly being TRBD1 or TRBD2 (5 bases each). This CDR3 spans 16 amino acids. Germline CDR1 is LNHNV and CDR2 is YYDKDF (reference sequence). Trimming took 1 base from V and 0 from J, leaving 9 bases between them. The CDR3 sequence is CATSRGGNTNTGELFF. CDR3 nucleotide sequence: TGTGCCACCAGCAGAGGGGGGAACACGAACACCGGGGAGCTGTTTTTT.

This rearrangement joins TRBV11-2 to TRBJ2-1; D not resolved. This CDR3 has 11 residues. CDR1 SGHAT and CDR2 FQNNGV come from the germline V gene. Trimming shortened V by 1 base and J by 10 bases, and 5 bases separated the two germline ends. The CDR3 here is CASSLGLEQFF. In nucleotides, the CDR3 is TGTGCCAGCAGCTTAGGCCTAGAGCAGTTCTTC.

The V call is TRBV4-3, the J call TRBJ1-5; D may be TRBD1 (6 bases). Trimming took 3 bases from V and 9 from J, leaving 27 bases between them. The CDR3 length is 18 residues. Per the germline V gene, CDR1 is LGHNA and CDR2 is YSLEER. The CDR3 DNA reads TGCGCCAGCAGCCACATACGGGGAGATAAGGACAGCGACGGGCCCCAGCATTTT. Its protein product is CASSHIRGDKDSDGPQHF.

The chain joins TRBV2 to TRBJ1-1; 7 bases are a match to TRBD1. V was clipped by 6 bases and J by 1 base; unmatched bases: 8. The CDR3 totals 15 residues. Germline assignment: CDR1 SNHLY and CDR2 FYNNEI. CDR3 DNA sequence: TGTGCCAGCAGCGCGTACAGGGGCGAGAACACTGAAGCTTTCTTT. This gives the protein CASSAYRGENTEAFF.

The chain has TRBV6-6 and TRBJ2-4; no firm D call. The CDR3 spans 14 residues. The V end was cut by 7 bases, the J end by 1 base, with 11 bases between. Germline V gene lookup returns CDR1 MNHNY and CDR2 SVGAGI (reference sequence). CDR3 loop: CASTPSVAKNIQYF. CDR3 DNA: TGTGCCAGCACCCCGAGTGTGGCCAAAAACATTCAGTACTTC.

V is TRBV14 and J is TRBJ2-5; D is perhaps TRBD2 (5 bases). V was shortened by 3 bases and J by 7 bases, with 9 bases between the two germline ends. The CDR3 is 12 amino acids. Germline CDR1 and CDR2: SGHDN and FVKESK. This chain's CDR3 is CASSQVGGTQYF. CDR3 DNA: TGTGCCAGCAGCCAGGTCGGAGGGACCCAGTACTTC. Supplemented by reference TRBV14 and TRBJ2-5, the full variable domain reads EAGVTQFPSHSVIEKGQTVTLRCDPISGHDNLYWYRRVMGKEIKFLLHFVKESKQDESGMPNNRFLAERTGGTYSTLKVQPAELEDSGVYFCASSQVGGTQYFGPGTRLLVL.

CDR3 region: CASSLSGTTAKNIQYF. CDR3 bases: TGTGCCAGCAGTTTAAGCGGGACGACGGCCAAAAACATTCAGTACTTC. The chain links TRBV27 to TRBJ2-4, with 7 bases fitting TRBD2. The V segment lost 2 bases and the J segment 1 base; nucleotides outside the gene matches: 5. CDR1 is MNHEY and CDR2 is SMNVEV in the germline V gene (reference sequence). The CDR3 contains 16 residues.

The rearrangement links TRBV5-1 to TRBJ1-2; D might be TRBD1 (6 bases). Trimming shortened V by 2 bases and J by 5 bases, and 10 bases separated the two germline ends. The CDR3 spans 13 residues. Germline V gives CDR1 SGHRS, CDR2 YFSETQ. The DNA of the CDR3 is TGCGCCAGCAGCTTAGGGGGATTGTATGGCTACACCTTC. Translating it yields CASSLGGLYGYTF.